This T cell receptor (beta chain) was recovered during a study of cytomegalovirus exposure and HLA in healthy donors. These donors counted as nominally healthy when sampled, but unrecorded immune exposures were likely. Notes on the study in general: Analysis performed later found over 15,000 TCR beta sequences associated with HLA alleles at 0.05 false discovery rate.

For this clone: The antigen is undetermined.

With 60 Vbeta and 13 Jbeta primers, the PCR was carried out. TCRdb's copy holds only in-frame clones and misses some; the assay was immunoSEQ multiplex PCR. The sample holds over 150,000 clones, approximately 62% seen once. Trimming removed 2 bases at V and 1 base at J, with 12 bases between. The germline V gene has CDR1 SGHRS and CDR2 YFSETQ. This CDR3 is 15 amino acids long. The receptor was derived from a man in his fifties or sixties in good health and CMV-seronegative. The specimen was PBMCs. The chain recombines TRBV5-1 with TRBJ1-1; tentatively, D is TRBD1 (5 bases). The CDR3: CASSFTQGKNTEAFF. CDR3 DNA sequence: TGCGCCAGCAGCTTTACTCAGGGAAAGAACACTGAAGCTTTCTTT.